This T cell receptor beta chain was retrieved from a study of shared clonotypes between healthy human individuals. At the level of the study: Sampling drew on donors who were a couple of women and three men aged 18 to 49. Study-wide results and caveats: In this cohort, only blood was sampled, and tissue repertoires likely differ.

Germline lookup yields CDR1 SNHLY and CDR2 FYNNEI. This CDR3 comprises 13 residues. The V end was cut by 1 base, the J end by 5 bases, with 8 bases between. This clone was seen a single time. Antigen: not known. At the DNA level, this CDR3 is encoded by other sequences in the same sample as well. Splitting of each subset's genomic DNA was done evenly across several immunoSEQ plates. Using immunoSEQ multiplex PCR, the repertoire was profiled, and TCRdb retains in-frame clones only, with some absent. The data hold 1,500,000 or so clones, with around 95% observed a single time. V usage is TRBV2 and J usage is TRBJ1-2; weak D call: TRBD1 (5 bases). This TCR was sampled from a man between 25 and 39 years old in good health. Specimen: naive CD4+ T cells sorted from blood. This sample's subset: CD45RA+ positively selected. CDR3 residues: CASSEGQLYGYTF. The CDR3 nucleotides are TGTGCCAGCAGTGAAGGACAGTTATATGGCTACACCTTC.